This TCR beta chain was identified in a study of blood T cell dynamics during melanoma immunotherapy. Background on the study: First-line therapy was either pembrolizumab or nivolumab with ipilimumab for metastatic melanoma.

Noted time point: week 3, after first cycle of checkpoint inhibitor. Sampling occurred pretreatment (T0) and at week 3 (W3), after cycle one of checkpoint blockade. At 12 weeks after first infusion, RECIST 1.1 defined response for most patients. Here immunoSEQ multiplex PCR was the method, and the copy in TCRdb shows in-frame clones only, minus some. The sample includes about 11,000 clones, approximately 90% seen only once; the top ten take roughly 7%. Note on this clone: The antigen remains undetermined.

Overall study findings and caveats: PBMC repertoires of eventual disease-control patients split at W3 into clonality or diversity gains.

The sample in question was blood, obtained from a patient treated with checkpoint blockade. The receptor comes from a human donor with melanoma.

CDR3 bases: TGTGCCAGCAGCCAGGGGGGACAGACTAACTATGGCTACACCTTC. This sequence encodes CASSQGGQTNYGYTF. The chain combines TRBV5-4 with TRBJ1-2; 7 nucleotides match TRBD1. Germline CDR1 and CDR2: SGHNT and YYREEE (reference sequence). V lost 4 bases and J lost 0; bases outside the gene matches: 6. The CDR3 is 15 amino acids.